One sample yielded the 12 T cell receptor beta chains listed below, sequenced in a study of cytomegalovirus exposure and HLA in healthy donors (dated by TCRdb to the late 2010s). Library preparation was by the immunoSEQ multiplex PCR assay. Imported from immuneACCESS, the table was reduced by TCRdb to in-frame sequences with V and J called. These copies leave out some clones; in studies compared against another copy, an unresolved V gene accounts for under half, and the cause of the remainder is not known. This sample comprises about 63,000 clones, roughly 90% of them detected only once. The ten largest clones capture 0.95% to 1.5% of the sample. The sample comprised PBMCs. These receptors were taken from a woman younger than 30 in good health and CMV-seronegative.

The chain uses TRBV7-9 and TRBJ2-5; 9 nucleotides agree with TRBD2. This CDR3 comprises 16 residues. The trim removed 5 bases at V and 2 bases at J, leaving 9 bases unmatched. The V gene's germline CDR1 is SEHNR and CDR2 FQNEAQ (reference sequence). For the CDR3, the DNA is TGTGCCAGCAGCCCCGGGGCTAGCGGGGAACAAGAGACCCAGTACTTC. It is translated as CASSPGASGEQETQYF.

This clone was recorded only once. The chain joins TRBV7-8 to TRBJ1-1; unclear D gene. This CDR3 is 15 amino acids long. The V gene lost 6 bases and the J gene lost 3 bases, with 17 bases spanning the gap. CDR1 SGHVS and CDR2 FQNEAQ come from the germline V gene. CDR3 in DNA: TGTGCCAGCAGTTCCCTGGGCGGGGTGTACACTGAAGCTTTCTTT. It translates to CASSSLGGVYTEAFF.

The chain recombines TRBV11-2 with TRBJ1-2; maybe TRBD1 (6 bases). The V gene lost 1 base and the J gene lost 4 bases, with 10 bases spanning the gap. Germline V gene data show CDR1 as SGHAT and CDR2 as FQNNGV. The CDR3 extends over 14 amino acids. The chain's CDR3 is CASSLAGVAYGYTF. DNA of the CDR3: TGTGCCAGCAGCTTAGCAGGGGTTGCCTATGGCTACACCTTC.

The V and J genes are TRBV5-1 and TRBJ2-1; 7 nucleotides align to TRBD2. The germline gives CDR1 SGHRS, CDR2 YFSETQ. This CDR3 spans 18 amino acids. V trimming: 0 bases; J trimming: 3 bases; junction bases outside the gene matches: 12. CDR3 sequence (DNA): TGCGCCAGCAGCTTGGTTCCTAGCCAAGCGGGGTACTACAATGAGCAGTTCTTC. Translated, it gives CASSLVPSQAGYYNEQFF.

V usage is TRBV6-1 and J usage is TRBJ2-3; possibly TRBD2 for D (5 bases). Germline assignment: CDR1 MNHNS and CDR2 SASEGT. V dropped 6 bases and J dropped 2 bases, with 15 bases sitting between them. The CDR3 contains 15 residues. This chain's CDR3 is CASSPGYGLTDTQYF. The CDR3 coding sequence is TGTGCCAGCAGCCCGGGGTACGGCCTCACAGATACGCAGTATTTT.

The CDR3, as DNA: TGTGCCAGCAGTGAATTAGCGGGACAGGGGTACTACGAGCAGTACTTC. This gives the protein CASSELAGQGYYEQYF. The rearrangement joins TRBV6-1 to TRBJ2-7; TRBD1 agrees at 10 bases. The CDR3 length is 16 residues. Germline trimming cut 2 bases from V and 3 bases from J; bases unmatched to any gene: 7. Germline V gene lookup returns CDR1 MNHNS and CDR2 SASEGT.

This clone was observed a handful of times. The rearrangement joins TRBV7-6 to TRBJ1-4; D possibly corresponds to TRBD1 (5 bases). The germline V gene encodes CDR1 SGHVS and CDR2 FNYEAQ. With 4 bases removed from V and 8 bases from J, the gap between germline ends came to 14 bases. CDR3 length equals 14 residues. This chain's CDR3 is CASSYGRGREKLFF. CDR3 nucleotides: TGTGCCAGCAGCTATGGACGGGGGAGGGAAAAACTGTTTTTT.

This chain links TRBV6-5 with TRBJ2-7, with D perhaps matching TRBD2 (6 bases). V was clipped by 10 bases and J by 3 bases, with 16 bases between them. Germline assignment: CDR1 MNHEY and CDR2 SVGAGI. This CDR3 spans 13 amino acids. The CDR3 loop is CAIGAGNFYEQYF. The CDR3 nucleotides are TGTGCCATAGGGGCGGGGAATTTCTACGAGCAGTACTTC.

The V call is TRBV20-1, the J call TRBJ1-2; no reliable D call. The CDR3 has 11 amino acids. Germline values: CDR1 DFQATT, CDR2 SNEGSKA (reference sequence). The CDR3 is CSPTSDYGYTF. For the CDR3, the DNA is TGCAGCCCCACTTCGGACTATGGCTACACCTTC.

CDR3 sequence: CASSFAQGNEKLFF. The CDR3 nucleotides are TGTGCCAGCAGTTTTGCACAGGGTAATGAAAAACTGTTTTTT. V and J are TRBV28 and TRBJ1-4, with TRBD1 as a possible D gene (6 bases). Trimming removed 3 bases from V and 4 bases from J, with 9 bases in between. In germline, CDR1 is MDHEN, CDR2 SYDVKM. The CDR3 has 14 amino acids.

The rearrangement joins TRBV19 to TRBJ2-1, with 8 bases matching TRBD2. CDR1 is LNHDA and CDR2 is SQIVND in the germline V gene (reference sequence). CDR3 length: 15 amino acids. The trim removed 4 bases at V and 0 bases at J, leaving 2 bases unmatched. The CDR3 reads CASSSGRPSYNEQFF. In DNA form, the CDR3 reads TGTGCCAGTAGTAGCGGGAGGCCCTCCTACAATGAGCAGTTCTTC.

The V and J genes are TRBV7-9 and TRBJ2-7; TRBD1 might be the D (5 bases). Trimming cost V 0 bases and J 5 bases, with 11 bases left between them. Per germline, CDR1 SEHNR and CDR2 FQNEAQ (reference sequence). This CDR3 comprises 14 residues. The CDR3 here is CASSLAPQADEQYF. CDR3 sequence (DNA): TGTGCCAGCAGCTTAGCCCCACAGGCCGACGAGCAGTACTTC.